The 6 T cell receptor beta chains presented below share a single source sample, sequenced in a study of OX40 agonist ivuxolimab in advanced cancers. Library generation was performed with the immunoSEQ multiplex PCR assay. TCRdb retrieved this table from immuneACCESS and kept in-frame rearrangements only. Not all clones are present; in checked studies, unresolved V genes account for under half, and no reason is known for the remainder. This sample holds under 13,000 clones; 75% to 90% were observed only once. The leading ten clones occupy approximately 15% of the sample. This sample comprised CD4+ or CD8+ T cells sorted from blood, obtained in a trial of the OX40 agonist ivuxolimab. The source is an adult with an advanced solid tumor such as melanoma, head and neck, liver or kidney cancer.

The chain is built from TRBV27 and TRBJ2-7, with TRBD1 as a possible D gene (5 bases). Germline V lookup: CDR1 MNHEY, CDR2 SMNVEV (reference sequence). V lost 3 bases to trimming and J lost 2 bases, with 14 bases between them. The CDR3 has 15 residues. The CDR3 nucleotides are TGTGCCAGCAGTTTGGTACCAGGGTTGACCTACGAGCAGTACTTC. Residues: CASSLVPGLTYEQYF.

The rearrangement uses TRBV7-9 and TRBJ2-2; 12 bases agree with TRBD2. The J segment lost 2 bases and the V segment lost 5 bases, leaving 9 bases of the junction unmatched. The CDR3 has 18 amino acids. Germline CDR1 is SEHNR and CDR2 is FQNEAQ (reference sequence). The DNA for the CDR3 is TGTGCCAGCAGCCAGGCCCTAGCGGGGGGGACCAACACCGGGGAGCTGTTTTTT. It encodes CASSQALAGGTNTGELFF.

The rearrangement uses TRBV4-1 and TRBJ1-5; 7 bases align to TRBD1. CDR1 and CDR2 from the germline V gene are MGHRA and YSYEKL. The junction had 9 bases not matched to a gene; V was cut back by 4 bases and J by 6 bases. CDR3 size: 15 residues. In DNA, the CDR3 is TGCGCCAGCAGCCCCCGACAGGGATTGGGTCAGCCCCAGCATTTT. Protein: CASSPRQGLGQPQHF.

This chain links TRBV5-4 with TRBJ1-2; TRBD1 matches 7 bases. The germline CDR1 and CDR2 sequences are SGHNT and YYREEE (reference sequence). The CDR3 length is 16 residues. J gave up 3 bases and V 4 bases, and 12 bases lay outside the gene matches. The chain's CDR3 is CASSPGTDGRHYGYTF. The CDR3 DNA follows: TGTGCCAGCAGCCCTGGGACAGATGGGCGTCACTATGGCTACACCTTC. Variable domain in full (rest from reference TRBV5-4 and TRBJ1-2): ETGVTQSPTHLIKTRGQQVTLRCSSQSGHNTVSWYQQALGQGPQFIFQYYREEENGRGNFPPRFSGLQFPNYSSELNVNALELDDSALYLCASSPGTDGRHYGYTFGSGTRLTVV.

The genes are TRBV2 and TRBJ2-1; 10 bases match TRBD1. Trimming cost V 2 bases and J 15 bases; bases outside gene matches: 7. Per the germline V gene, CDR1 is SNHLY and CDR2 is FYNNEI. The CDR3 totals 13 residues. DNA for the CDR3: TGTGCCAGCAGTGAAAGTACCTGGGACAGGGGGTTCTTC. Protein product: CASSESTWDRGFF.

This chain joins TRBV5-1 and TRBJ2-7, with D possibly matching TRBD2 (6 bases). The CDR3 runs 16 residues. CDR1 is SGHRS and CDR2 is YFSETQ in the germline V gene. With 0 bases removed from V and 0 bases from J, the gap between germline ends came to 13 bases. CDR3 coding DNA: TGCGCCAGCAGCTTGGATGGCGGGGACCTCTCCTACGAGCAGTACTTC. Translating it yields CASSLDGGDLSYEQYF.